The 32 T cell receptor beta chains listed next were all sequenced from one sample in a study of cytomegalovirus exposure and HLA in healthy donors. Primers included in the PCR were 60 Vbeta and 13 Jbeta primers. Sequencing was performed with immunoSEQ multiplex PCR; in TCRdb, only in-frame clones are kept and a portion is missing. The profile shows under 200,000 clones, roughly 70% of them singletons. Sequencing was performed on PBMCs. The receptors originated from a woman aged 45-65 years in good health and CMV-seropositive.

The chain employs TRBV29-1 and TRBJ2-1; 9 nucleotides align to TRBD2. The CDR3 has 15 amino acids. V lost 4 bases to trimming and J lost 0 bases; unmatched junction nucleotides: 4. Germline CDR1 SQVTM, CDR2 ANQGSEA. Here the CDR3 DNA reads TGCAGCGTTGCCCTAGCGGGGAACTCCTACAATGAGCAGTTCTTC. This translates into CSVALAGNSYNEQFF.

Concerning this clone: The identical CDR3 is also encoded by other nucleotide sequences in the sample. The chain employs TRBV7-6 and TRBJ2-3; TRBD2 matches 10 bases. The CDR3 length is 15 residues. The germline V gene encodes CDR1 SGHVS and CDR2 FNYEAQ. V shed 5 bases, J shed 4 bases, and the junction held 6 bases outside the gene matches. The CDR3 region has the DNA TGTGCCAGCAGCCCAAGGACTAGCGGAGCAGATACGCAGTATTTT. Its translation is CASSPRTSGADTQYF. The entire variable domain, with the rest obtained from reference TRBV7-6 and TRBJ2-3, is as follows: GAGVSQSPRYKVTKRGQDVALRCDPISGHVSLYWYRQALGQGPEFLTYFNYEAQQDKSGLPNDRFSAERPEGSISTLTIQRTEQRDSAMYRCASSPRTSGADTQYFGPGTRLTVL.

The rearrangement joins TRBV5-4 to TRBJ2-3, with TRBD1 as a possible D gene (5 bases). The germline V gene encodes CDR1 SGHNT and CDR2 YYREEE (reference sequence). This CDR3 spans 18 amino acids. Trimming shortened V by 0 bases and J by 0 bases, and 17 bases separated the two germline ends. CDR3 protein: CASSLDVFPDTSTDTQYF. The CDR3 region has the DNA TGTGCCAGCAGCTTGGATGTCTTTCCGGACACAAGCACAGATACGCAGTATTTT.

This chain links TRBV2 with TRBJ1-2; possibly TRBD1 for D (6 bases). The CDR3 totals 15 residues. CDR1 is SNHLY and CDR2 is FYNNEI in the germline V gene. Trimming cost V 5 bases and J 7 bases, with 20 bases left between them. The CDR3 is CASSLLAGAYSGYTF. CDR3 in DNA: TGTGCCAGCAGTTTATTGGCAGGGGCATACTCTGGCTACACCTTC.

The sample holds a few counts of this clone. This sequence joins TRBV30 and TRBJ2-7; TRBD2 agrees at 11 bases. Germline V gives CDR1 GTSNPN, CDR2 SVGIG (reference sequence). The CDR3 extends over 14 amino acids. V lost 3 bases, J lost 4 bases, and 5 bases stayed unmatched. The CDR3 here is CAWRYSGGAYEQYF. CDR3 DNA sequence: TGTGCCTGGAGATATAGCGGGGGGGCTTACGAGCAGTACTTC.

The chain recombines TRBV29-1 with TRBJ1-1, with 8 bases matching TRBD1. The CDR3 contains 16 residues. J gave up 0 bases and V 3 bases, and 9 bases lay outside the gene matches. Germline V gene sequence: CDR1 SQVTM, CDR2 ANQGSEA. The CDR3 protein is CSVETRGRLVNTEAFF. CDR3 DNA: TGCAGCGTTGAGACCAGGGGGCGGTTGGTGAACACTGAAGCTTTCTTT. The whole variable domain, filled in from reference TRBV29-1 and TRBJ1-1, reads SAVISQKPSRDICQRGTSLTIQCQVDSQVTMMFWYRQQPGQSLTLIATANQGSEATYESGFVIDKFPISRPNLTFSTLTVSNMSPEDSSIYLCSVETRGRLVNTEAFFGQGTRLTVV.

The rearrangement uses TRBV19 and TRBJ1-3, with 7 nucleotides matching TRBD1. CDR1 is LNHDA, CDR2 SQIVND, per germline (reference sequence). This CDR3 has 14 amino acids. Trimming cost V 6 bases and J 3 bases; bases outside gene matches: 5. CDR3 bases: TGTGCCAGTAGCCCCCGGACAGGTGGAAACACCATATATTTT. It is translated as CASSPRTGGNTIYF. The whole variable domain, filled in from reference TRBV19 and TRBJ1-3, reads DGGITQSPKYLFRKEGQNVTLSCEQNLNHDAMYWYRQDPGQGLRLIYYSQIVNDFQKGDIAEGYSVSREKKESFPLTVTSAQKNPTAFYLCASSPRTGGNTIYFGEGSWLTVV.

This clone was counted once. This rearrangement joins TRBV18 to TRBJ1-2; D is ambiguous. CDR1 is KGHSH, CDR2 LQKENI, per germline. This CDR3 spans 13 amino acids. Trimming took off 3 bases at V and 1 base at J, with 6 bases between the two ends. CDR3 region: CASSPAGNYGYTF. The CDR3 DNA reads TGTGCCAGCTCACCCGCGGGTAACTATGGCTACACCTTC.

The V call is TRBV30, the J call TRBJ2-5, with 11 positions matching TRBD2. The CDR3 is 17 amino acids. The V gene end was trimmed by 1 base and the J gene end by 1 base; junction bases not matched to a gene: 8. Germline CDR1 is GTSNPN and CDR2 is SVGIG (reference sequence). The CDR3 protein is CAWSGLAGGGIQETQYF. CDR3 bases: TGTGCCTGGAGTGGGCTAGCGGGGGGCGGTATCCAAGAGACCCAGTACTTC.

Worth noting for this clone: One junction end disagrees with the germline gene, perhaps due to a read error. The V call is TRBV7-6, the J call TRBJ2-1, with D perhaps matching TRBD1 (5 bases). Germline CDR1 SGHVS, CDR2 FNYEAQ. The CDR3 length is 15 residues. CDR3 nucleotides: TGTGCCACCAGCTTTAGACAGAGCTCCTACAATGAGCAGTTCTTC. It is translated as CATSFRQSSYNEQFF.

The chain has TRBV5-1 and TRBJ2-3, with TRBD2 matching 14 bases. CDR3 size: 14 residues. Trimming cost V 4 bases and J 12 bases; bases outside gene matches: 7. The V gene's germline CDR1 is SGHRS and CDR2 YFSETQ. DNA of the CDR3: TGCGCCAGCAGCGCGGGACTAGCGGGGGCTATTCAGTATTTT. It translates to CASSAGLAGAIQYF. Filled out from reference TRBV5-1 and TRBJ2-3, the complete variable domain reads KAGVTQTPRYLIKTRGQQVTLSCSPISGHRSVSWYQQTPGQGLQFLFEYFSETQRNKGNFPGRFSGRQFSNSRSEMNVSTLELGDSALYLCASSAGLAGAIQYFGPGTRLTVL.

The V and J genes are TRBV9 and TRBJ1-2; possible D gene TRBD1, 6 bases. There are 16 residues in the CDR3. In germline, CDR1 is SGDLS, CDR2 YYNGEE. V lost 4 bases and J lost 7, with 23 bases in between. The CDR3 bases are TGTGCCAGCAGCTCTTTGGGAGGGGGATCCCCCTCTGGCTACACCTTC. Its translation is CASSSLGGGSPSGYTF.

In DNA, the CDR3 is TGTGCCAGCTCACCCGCAGGGGCCGGAGGCGTGGGTGGCTACACCTTC. It specifies CASSPAGAGGVGGYTF. V gene TRBV18 combines with J gene TRBJ1-2, with TRBD1 as a possible D gene (6 bases). There are 16 residues in the CDR3. Germline-derived CDR1 and CDR2 are KGHSH and LQKENI. Trimming stripped 3 bases from V and 7 bases from J, with 21 bases between.

The table lists this clone with a count of one. The chain is built from TRBV5-1 and TRBJ2-6, with D possibly being TRBD2 (5 bases). Trimming shortened V by 0 bases and J by 2 bases, and 9 bases separated the two germline ends. This CDR3 spans 16 amino acids. The germline V gene encodes CDR1 SGHRS and CDR2 YFSETQ. The CDR3 nucleotides read TGCGCCAGCAGCTTGGATGGACTTACTGGGGCCAACGTCCTGACTTTC. Translation: CASSLDGLTGANVLTF.

The chain joins TRBV27 to TRBJ1-5; D is unresolved. The CDR3 extends over 17 amino acids. The V end lost 2 bases, the J end lost 1 base, and 15 bases lay between the germline ends. Looked up from germline, CDR1 is MNHEY and CDR2 is SMNVEV (reference sequence). The DNA of the CDR3 is TGTGCCAGCAGTTTAAAAGCGGGCAGTATGAGCAATCAGCCCCAGCATTTT. It codes for CASSLKAGSMSNQPQHF.

The chain has TRBV15 and TRBJ1-1; 7 bases are shared with TRBD1. Per germline, CDR1 LNHNV and CDR2 YYDKDF (reference sequence). The CDR3 loop spans 13 amino acids. V was clipped by 0 bases and J by 10 bases; unmatched bases: 5. The CDR3 coding sequence is TGTGCCACCAGCAGAGATGAGACAGGGCGAGCTTTCTTT. Translating it yields CATSRDETGRAFF.

The genes are TRBV2 and TRBJ1-2; TRBD1 agrees at 8 bases. The length of the CDR3 is 15 residues. Germline CDR1 SNHLY, CDR2 FYNNEI. The V gene end was trimmed by 7 bases and the J gene end by 5 bases; junction bases not matched to a gene: 12. The CDR3 loop reads CASTENPGGAYGYTF. The CDR3 nucleotides are TGTGCCAGCACGGAAAACCCAGGGGGCGCTTATGGCTACACCTTC.

This clone was counted once. Other DNA sequences within the sample encode an identical CDR3. The chain has TRBV15 and TRBJ1-2; D not certain. This CDR3 spans 13 amino acids. The ends were cut back, 1 base at V and 4 bases at J, with 7 bases in the middle. Germline V lookup: CDR1 LNHNV, CDR2 YYDKDF (reference sequence). CDR3 bases: TGTGCCACCAGCAGAGGTACTGGCTATGGCTACACCTTC. It translates to CATSRGTGYGYTF.

This chain uses TRBV27 with TRBJ2-7; 11 positions match TRBD2. The CDR3 is 16 amino acids. Germline values: CDR1 MNHEY, CDR2 SMNVEV (reference sequence). V lost 5 bases and J lost 0; bases outside the gene matches: 6. CDR3 bases: TGTGCCAGCAGTGTAACTAGCGGGGGCGTCTCCTACGAGCAGTACTTC. It specifies CASSVTSGGVSYEQYF.

The count of this clone is one. The gene calls are TRBV5-8 and TRBJ1-2; D unresolved. Germline values: CDR1 SGHTS, CDR2 YDEGEE. The ends were cut back, 0 bases at V and 4 bases at J, with 13 bases in the middle. The CDR3 covers 15 residues. The CDR3 DNA sequence: TGTGCCAGCAGCTTGGTGAGGCGGCGATCCTATGGCTACACCTTC. It specifies CASSLVRRRSYGYTF.

The genes are TRBV2 and TRBJ1-5, with D hard to call. V lost 2 bases and J 3 bases, leaving 8 bases between the germline ends. This CDR3 is built from 14 residues. Germline V CDR1 and CDR2: SNHLY, FYNNEI. The CDR3 sequence is CASSEYSPNQPQHF. CDR3 nucleotides: TGTGCCAGCAGTGAATACTCCCCCAATCAGCCCCAGCATTTT.

This chain uses TRBV5-1 with TRBJ1-1; a weak D match, TRBD1 (6 bases). In germline, CDR1 is SGHRS, CDR2 YFSETQ. Deletions cut 4 bases from V and 0 bases from J, with 19 bases between. There are 17 residues in the CDR3. For the CDR3, the DNA is TGCGCCAGCAGCGTGAAACCGGGACAAGCTATGAACACTGAAGCTTTCTTT. As protein: CASSVKPGQAMNTEAFF.

This clone came up once. The rearrangement links TRBV12-5 to TRBJ1-1; D uncertain. This CDR3 is built from 13 residues. Germline assignment: CDR1 LGHNT and CDR2 FRNRAP. The ends were cut back, 1 base at V and 10 bases at J, with 13 bases in the middle. The CDR3 nucleotides read TGTGCTAGTGGTTTGGAGACGGGGTGTCTAGCTTTCTTT. Encoded protein: CASGLETGCLAFF.

The V call is TRBV7-2, the J call TRBJ1-1, with D perhaps matching TRBD1 (5 bases). V was cut by 5 bases and J by 11 bases, with 18 bases left in between. The CDR3 is made up of 13 amino acids. Germline lookup yields CDR1 SGHTA and CDR2 FQGNSA. The chain's CDR3 is CASSQWEGRTAFF. The CDR3 region has the DNA TGTGCCAGCAGCCAATGGGAGGGGCGGACGGCTTTCTTT.

DNA for the CDR3: TGTGCCAGCAGCTTGCTAGGGGGCGAGACCCAGTACTTC. This translates into CASSLLGGETQYF. This chain uses TRBV7-9 with TRBJ2-5, with 7 nucleotides matching TRBD1. CDR3 length: 13 amino acids. Germline V lookup: CDR1 SEHNR, CDR2 FQNEAQ (reference sequence). The trim removed 3 bases at V and 5 bases at J, leaving 3 bases unmatched.

The chain links TRBV2 to TRBJ2-2, with 8 bases that match TRBD2. V lost 6 bases, J lost 8 bases, and 8 bases stayed unmatched. This CDR3 spans 14 amino acids. Germline V gives CDR1 SNHLY, CDR2 FYNNEI. The CDR3 region is CASRETSVFGELFF. CDR3 DNA: TGTGCCAGCAGGGAGACTAGCGTCTTTGGGGAGCTGTTTTTT.

This chain links TRBV11-1 with TRBJ2-1; no clear D gene. CDR3 length: 14 amino acids. Germline loops: CDR1 SGHAT, CDR2 FQDESV (reference sequence). V was shortened by 5 bases and J by 9 bases, with 17 bases between the two germline ends. The CDR3: CASSADSFGREQFF. The CDR3 region has the DNA TGTGCCAGCAGCGCCGATTCCTTTGGGCGTGAGCAGTTCTTC.

This chain uses TRBV5-1 with TRBJ2-6; D may be TRBD2 (6 bases). Per germline, CDR1 SGHRS and CDR2 YFSETQ. This CDR3 spans 17 amino acids. V gave up 4 bases and J gave up 2 bases, with 16 bases separating them. CDR3: CASSQWVPGAGANVLTF. The CDR3 DNA is TGCGCCAGCAGCCAGTGGGTGCCGGGGGCTGGGGCCAACGTCCTGACTTTC.

This clone came up a few times. The rearrangement uses TRBV29-1 and TRBJ2-3; 11 nucleotides line up with TRBD1. Trimming cost V 6 bases and J 0 bases; bases outside gene matches: 5. The CDR3 is 15 amino acids. Germline V lookup: CDR1 SQVTM, CDR2 ANQGSEA. CDR3 DNA sequence: TGCAGCGTACGGACAGGGGGCTCTAGCACAGATACGCAGTATTTT. Translated: CSVRTGGSSTDTQYF.

The chain employs TRBV2 and TRBJ1-5, with D possibly being TRBD1 (5 bases). The CDR3 has 14 amino acids. Trimming took 9 bases from V and 4 from J, leaving 16 bases between them. Looked up from germline, CDR1 is SNHLY and CDR2 is FYNNEI. CDR3 sequence: CASQGGRGNQPQHF. CDR3 coding DNA: TGTGCCAGTCAAGGTGGGAGGGGTAATCAGCCCCAGCATTTT. Based on the CDR3 plus reference TRBV2 and TRBJ1-5, the full variable domain is EPEVTQTPSHQVTQMGQEVILRCVPISNHLYFYWYRQILGQKVEFLVSFYNNEISEKSEIFDDQFSVERPDGSNFTLKIRSTKLEDSAMYFCASQGGRGNQPQHFGDGTRLSIL.

The chain is built from TRBV6-1 and TRBJ1-1; possibly TRBD1 for D (6 bases). Trimming removed 6 bases at V and 0 bases at J, with 11 bases between. The CDR3 sequence is 14 residues long. Per germline, CDR1 MNHNS and CDR2 SASEGT. CDR3 protein: CASSRGVMNTEAFF. The DNA for the CDR3 is TGTGCCAGCAGCAGGGGCGTTATGAACACTGAAGCTTTCTTT.

The V gene is TRBV29-1, the J gene TRBJ2-1; 12 bases map to TRBD2. The germline V gene has CDR1 SQVTM and CDR2 ANQGSEA. The length of the CDR3 is 15 residues. Trimming took 1 base from V and 7 from J; bases not matched to a gene: 5. This CDR3 is CSVEGLAGGKNEQFF. The DNA of the CDR3 is TGCAGCGTTGAAGGGCTAGCGGGGGGGAAGAATGAGCAGTTCTTC.